What follows describes a single T cell receptor beta chain. This CDR3 has 13 amino acids. Germline V gene lookup returns CDR1 SQVTM and CDR2 ANQGSEA. Trimming took 7 bases from V and 5 from J, leaving 15 bases between them. This sample was taken from a study of regulatory T cells in long-lasting Graves disease. About the study: Newly diagnosed Graves' patients had taken antithyroid drugs under 3 months.

Time point meaning: newly diagnosed GD, antithyroid drugs for less than 3 months. PBMCs provided the RNA from which the TCR library was made. In each case, Graves' disease was diagnosed per American Thyroid Association guidelines. With iRepertoire HTBI primers and Arm-PCR of CDR3 regions, TCR beta libraries were built. TCRdb called the multiplex PCR reads again in MiXCR, with one record for every CDR3 protein. Among 400,000 to 450,000 distinct CDR3 sequences listed, roughly 15% were seen once. The data were also submitted as part of a second study, on T cells in Graves' hyperthyroidism and ophthalmopathy. That study adds: For Graves' hyperthyroidism to be stable, ophthalmopathy could not progress within 18 months. Among clonotypes expanded in thyroid above 0.001, most were also found in blood.

V and J are TRBV29-1 and TRBJ2-1; tentative D call: TRBD2 (5 bases). The sample consisted of peripheral blood mononuclear cells (PBMCs), taken at new diagnosis, from a patient treated with antithyroid drugs. The clonotype comes from a woman younger than 45 with Graves disease. The CDR3 region is CSAPSDSHNEQFF. CDR3 sequence (DNA): TGCAGCGCCCCCTCGGACTCGCACAATGAGCAGTTCTTC.